The 5 T cell receptor beta chains reported below all come from one sample, sequenced in a study of breast tumors, draining lymph nodes, adjacent tissues. Samples came from axillary lymph nodes draining the breast cancer. Each CDR3 protein gets one entry after TCRdb re-called the multiplex PCR reads with MiXCR. Of 130,000 or so distinct CDR3 sequences listed, about 22% are singletons. The specimen was axillary lymph node tissue. The receptors were gathered from a female donor with breast cancer. Some clones in this sample may be carry-over from other donors' samples.

This clonotype appeared many times. This chain uses TRBV6-1 with TRBJ2-5; maybe TRBD2 (5 bases). V was clipped by 6 bases and J by 4 bases, with 18 bases between them. The CDR3 length is 15 residues. CDR1 is MNHNS and CDR2 is SASEGT in the germline V gene. The CDR3 here is CASSLGTRVGETQYF. The CDR3 coding sequence is TGTGCCAGCAGCTTGGGAACGAGGGTGGGAGAGACCCAGTACTTC.

In its sample, this clonotype was seen many times. This rearrangement joins TRBV6-1 to TRBJ2-7, with a possible D match to TRBD1 (6 bases). The ends were cut back, 5 bases at V and 0 bases at J, with 11 bases in the middle. Germline V gives CDR1 MNHNS, CDR2 SASEGT. This CDR3 has 14 amino acids. The CDR3 is CASSFRGISYEQYF. Written as DNA, the CDR3 is TGTGCCAGCAGTTTCAGGGGCATCTCCTACGAGCAGTACTTC.

There are many counts of this clonotype. The chain uses TRBV20-1 and TRBJ2-1, with 10 bases matching TRBD1. This CDR3 has 15 amino acids. Germline-derived CDR1 and CDR2 are DFQATT and SNEGSKA (reference sequence). V gave up 3 bases and J gave up 3 bases; unmatched junction bases: 5. CDR3 in amino acids: CSASGDRGIYNEQFF. DNA for the CDR3: TGCAGTGCTAGCGGGGACAGGGGCATCTACAATGAGCAGTTCTTC.

With respect to this clonotype: Being one base from a much bigger clone, this may be a read error. V gene TRBV6-1 combines with J gene TRBJ2-5; TRBD1 matches at 8 bases. This CDR3 contains 14 residues. CDR1 is MNHNS, CDR2 SASEGT, per germline. In nucleotides, the CDR3 is TGTGCCAGCAGGCCCCGGACAGGGTCGGAGACCCAGCACTTC. Translation gives CASRPRTGSETQHF.

The chain has TRBV3-1 and TRBJ1-5, with D hard to call. The CDR3 consists of 14 residues. Germline loops: CDR1 LGHDT, CDR2 YNNKEL (reference sequence). Trimming left V 0 bases short and J 0 bases short, with 3 bases between. The chain's CDR3 is CASSQEYSNQPQHF. DNA of the CDR3: TGTGCCAGCAGCCAAGAGTATAGCAATCAGCCCCAGCATTTT.